A selection of T cell receptor beta chains follows, all from one sample in a study of T cells after yellow fever vaccination. TCRdb redid the calling of the 5' RACE reads with MiXCR, one entry per CDR3 protein. The table records 200,000 to 300,000 distinct CDR3 sequences, about 3.5% of them present only once. The sample consisted of PBMCs, taken 15 days after the yellow fever booster vaccination. Source of these receptors: a man aged 18 to 35 who received the YFV17D yellow fever vaccine. The conserved cysteine and the conserved F or W are not part of the CDR3 here. A D gene is named only where the DNA matches it firmly.

>TRBJ2-5|-|TRBV6-2/TRBV6-3
ASSATHETQY
>TRBJ2-7|-|TRBV7-9
ASSLGLGDYEQY
>TRBJ1-3|-|TRBV6-5
ASSYDGNSGNTIY
>TRBJ2-1|TRBD1|TRBV5-1
ASSLRGQGYNEQF
>TRBJ2-7|-|TRBV13
ASSLGANYEQY
>TRBJ2-3|TRBD2|TRBV20-1
SAGGERHTDTQY
>TRBJ2-5|TRBD1|TRBV2
ASGGQNQETQY
>TRBJ1-5|-|TRBV20-1
SARTVDGNQPQH
>TRBJ2-2|-|TRBV10-1
ASSDRLSGELF
>TRBJ2-1|TRBD1|TRBV5-4
ASRTQGGSYNEQF
>TRBJ2-1|-|TRBV7-6
ASSLAAHVDEQF
>TRBJ2-3|TRBD2|TRBV5-1
ASSLRLAGPDTQY
>TRBJ1-5|-|TRBV7-2
ASSFVRPQH
>TRBJ1-1|-|TRBV7-9
ASSLQAGDTEAF
>TRBJ1-1|-|TRBV7-3
ASSLEPGATEAF
>TRBJ2-2|-|TRBV7-2
AIRRTGELF
>TRBJ2-5|-|TRBV11-2
ASSSYWDWTQETQY
>TRBJ1-6|-|TRBV16
ASSQSIRGGSPLH
>TRBJ1-2|TRBD1|TRBV12-3/TRBV12-4
ASSLGQHFSYT
>TRBJ2-7|-|TRBV27
ASSVTGSYEQY
>TRBJ1-2|-|TRBV19
ASSIGSAGYT
>TRBJ1-1|-|TRBV5-1
ASSSRQDRNTEAF
>TRBJ2-1|TRBD2|TRBV10-2
ASRLAYNEQF
>TRBJ2-3|-|TRBV15
ATSRDGSADTQY
>TRBJ2-1|TRBD2|TRBV4-3
ASSRNAGGPYNEQF
>TRBJ2-3|TRBD2|TRBV6-5
ASSSSGETDTQY
>TRBJ2-2|-|TRBV5-1
ASSLVVNTGELF
>TRBJ1-5|-|TRBV5-6
ASSLSGAGHQPQH
>TRBJ1-6|TRBD1|TRBV7-2
ASSSTRDRGPSSYNSPLH
>TRBJ2-1|TRBD1|TRBV12-3/TRBV12-4
ASTRDRAYNEQF